These T cell receptor beta chains were read from a single sample in a study of blood T cell repertoires in COVID-19. Measured with immunoSEQ multiplex PCR; TCRdb has only the in-frame clones, and not every one. The data show 300,000 to 350,000 clones, 75% to 90% seen once. The source material was peripheral blood. The receptors shown here come from a woman aged 45-60 years with COVID-19, enrolled during active disease. Each CDR3 is given with its conserved first and last residue. Each record gives: D gene, J gene, clone size, V gene, CDR3 protein, CDR3 DNA. The D gene is left open where the match is weak. For some rows the clone size is stated as once, few or many, or as a class when expanded; others skip it.

D: TRBD1
J: TRBJ1-2
size: -
V: TRBV6-2/TRBV6-3
CDR3: CASSLWTGDGYTF
DNA: TGTGCCAGCAGTTTATGGACAGGTGATGGCTACACCTTC

D: TRBD2
J: TRBJ2-2
size: -
V: TRBV19
CDR3: CASSSGSSYTGELFF
DNA: TGTGCCAGTAGTAGCGGGAGTTCTTACACCGGGGAGCTGTTTTTT

D: -
J: TRBJ1-1
size: -
V: TRBV30
CDR3: CAWSLHLVGNTEAFF
DNA: TGTGCCTGGAGTCTCCATTTGGTCGGGAACACTGAAGCTTTCTTT

D: TRBD2
J: TRBJ2-5
size: -
V: TRBV5-1
CDR3: CASKEGAGETQYF
DNA: TGCGCCAGCAAGGAGGGAGCGGGGGAGACCCAGTACTTC

D: TRBD2
J: TRBJ2-3
size: -
V: TRBV24-1
CDR3: CATSDSGTSADTQYF
DNA: TGTGCCACCAGTGATTCCGGGACTAGCGCAGATACGCAGTATTTT

D: TRBD2
J: TRBJ2-1
size: once
V: TRBV6-2/TRBV6-3
CDR3: CASSQTPGLAGGPSEQFF
DNA: TGTGCCAGCAGCCAAACCCCCGGACTAGCGGGAGGGCCTAGTGAGCAGTTCTTC

D: -
J: TRBJ2-2
size: -
V: TRBV11-3
CDR3: CASSTPRGRDTGELFF
DNA: TGTGCCAGCAGCACCCCTCGCGGGCGCGACACCGGGGAGCTGTTTTTT

D: TRBD1
J: TRBJ1-2
size: -
V: TRBV5-1
CDR3: CASSSGTGGANYGYTF
DNA: TGCGCCAGCAGCTCCGGGACAGGGGGCGCAAACTATGGCTACACCTTC

D: -
J: TRBJ1-5
size: -
V: TRBV12-3/TRBV12-4
CDR3: CASNERGQPQHF
DNA: TGTGCCAGCAACGAGCGGGGTCAGCCCCAGCATTTT

D: TRBD1
J: TRBJ1-1
size: -
V: TRBV30
CDR3: CAGQTGTNTEAFF
DNA: TGTGCCGGACAGACAGGGACGAACACTGAAGCTTTCTTT

D: -
J: TRBJ2-2
size: -
V: TRBV7-3
CDR3: CASSLTGTPNTGELFF
DNA: TGTGCCAGCAGCTTGACCGGGACACCGAACACCGGGGAGCTGTTTTTT

D: -
J: TRBJ2-1
size: -
V: TRBV5-1
CDR3: CASSLGGEYDEQFF
DNA: TGCGCCAGCAGCTTAGGGGGAGAATACGATGAGCAGTTCTTC

D: -
J: TRBJ1-1
size: -
V: TRBV7-3
CDR3: CASSPRGGRTEAFF
DNA: TGTGCCAGCAGCCCCCGCGGGGGGAGGACTGAAGCTTTCTTT

D: TRBD1
J: TRBJ2-7
size: -
V: TRBV5-4
CDR3: CASSHGQDYSYEQYF
DNA: TGTGCCAGCAGCCACGGACAGGATTACTCCTACGAGCAGTACTTC

D: TRBD2
J: TRBJ2-2
size: -
V: TRBV11-3
CDR3: CASSFLAGNTGELFF
DNA: TGTGCCAGCAGCTTTCTAGCGGGGAACACCGGGGAGCTGTTTTTT

D: -
J: TRBJ2-1
size: -
V: TRBV10-1
CDR3: CASSESWTENEQFF
DNA: TGCGCCAGCAGTGAGTCCTGGACTGAGAATGAGCAGTTCTTC

D: TRBD1
J: TRBJ1-2
size: -
V: TRBV6-5
CDR3: CASSNRQGGYTF
DNA: TGTGCCAGCAGTAACCGACAGGGCGGCTACACCTTC

D: TRBD1
J: TRBJ1-6
size: -
V: TRBV27
CDR3: CASAGDRRNSPLHF
DNA: TGTGCCAGCGCAGGGGACAGGAGAAATTCACCCCTCCACTTT

D: -
J: TRBJ2-3
size: -
V: TRBV5-1
CDR3: CASSFPDFAFTDTQYF
DNA: TGCGCCAGCAGCTTCCCGGACTTCGCCTTCACAGATACGCAGTATTTT

D: TRBD1
J: TRBJ1-1
size: -
V: TRBV7-9
CDR3: CASSQTGGGTEAFF
DNA: TGTGCCAGCAGCCAAACAGGGGGCGGCACTGAAGCTTTCTTT

D: -
J: TRBJ2-1
size: -
V: TRBV18
CDR3: CASSPQAPRKSSYNEQFF
DNA: TGTGCCAGCTCACCCCAAGCCCCGCGGAAGAGCTCCTACAATGAGCAGTTCTTC

D: -
J: TRBJ2-7
size: -
V: TRBV7-9
CDR3: CASSITVYEQYF
DNA: TGTGCCAGCAGCATCACAGTGTACGAGCAGTACTTC

D: TRBD2
J: TRBJ2-7
size: -
V: TRBV5-5
CDR3: CASSLGLAGIQSYEQYF
DNA: TGTGCCAGCAGCTTGGGGCTAGCGGGCATCCAATCCTACGAGCAGTACTTC

D: -
J: TRBJ1-1
size: -
V: TRBV5-1
CDR3: CASSPSQGAPEAFF
DNA: TGCGCCAGCAGCCCATCCCAGGGTGCCCCCGAAGCTTTCTTT

D: -
J: TRBJ1-5
size: -
V: TRBV5-6
CDR3: CASSQWSGNQPQHF
DNA: TGTGCCAGCAGTCAATGGAGTGGCAATCAGCCCCAGCATTTT

D: -
J: TRBJ1-4
size: once
V: TRBV5-6
CDR3: CASSFRQVGEKLFF
DNA: TGTGCCAGCAGCTTTCGACAGGTTGGTGAAAAACTGTTTTTT

D: -
J: TRBJ1-2
size: -
V: TRBV3-1/TRBV3-2
CDR3: CASSHSYEIPGGYTF
DNA: TGTGCCAGCAGCCATTCGTACGAGATTCCAGGAGGCTACACCTTC

D: TRBD1
J: TRBJ1-5
size: -
V: TRBV6-6
CDR3: CASSSGTAFNQPQHF
DNA: TGTGCCAGCAGTTCCGGGACAGCTTTCAATCAGCCCCAGCATTTT

D: -
J: TRBJ1-2
size: -
V: TRBV30
CDR3: CAWNRLGYTF
DNA: TGTGCCTGGAATAGACTTGGCTACACCTTC

D: TRBD1
J: TRBJ1-6
size: -
V: TRBV30
CDR3: CAWKPRDRGYNSPLHF
DNA: TGTGCCTGGAAACCCCGGGACAGGGGTTATAATTCACCCCTCCACTTT

D: -
J: TRBJ2-1
size: -
V: TRBV5-6
CDR3: CASSLDSEGYNEQFF
DNA: TGTGCCAGCAGCCTGGATAGCGAGGGCTACAATGAGCAGTTCTTC

D: TRBD2
J: TRBJ2-1
size: -
V: TRBV10-3
CDR3: CAIREWTSGRNEQFF
DNA: TGTGCCATCAGAGAGTGGACTAGCGGGAGGAATGAGCAGTTCTTC

D: TRBD1
J: TRBJ2-5
size: -
V: TRBV7-2
CDR3: CASSLRGPGETQYF
DNA: TGTGCCAGCAGCTTAAGGGGGCCAGGGGAGACCCAGTACTTC

D: TRBD2
J: TRBJ2-7
size: -
V: TRBV5-1
CDR3: CASSFLVASGSRDPYEQYF
DNA: TGCGCCAGCAGCTTCTTGGTTGCTAGCGGGAGCCGTGACCCCTACGAGCAGTACTTC

D: TRBD1
J: TRBJ2-7
size: -
V: TRBV18
CDR3: CASSPGQGSSYEQYF
DNA: TGTGCCAGCTCACCGGGACAGGGGAGCTCCTACGAGCAGTACTTC

D: TRBD1
J: TRBJ2-6
size: -
V: TRBV5-1
CDR3: CASTTGGASGANVLTF
DNA: TGCGCCAGCACAACAGGGGGCGCTTCTGGGGCCAACGTCCTGACTTTC

D: -
J: TRBJ2-1
size: few
V: TRBV4-2
CDR3: CASSRSLGTTAYNEQFF
DNA: TGTGCCAGCAGCCGGTCCCTCGGGACAACTGCCTACAATGAGCAGTTCTTC

D: TRBD1
J: TRBJ2-5
size: -
V: TRBV18
CDR3: CASSPTTGGRETQYF
DNA: TGTGCCAGCTCACCAACGACAGGGGGCCGGGAGACCCAGTACTTC

D: TRBD1
J: TRBJ1-2
size: -
V: TRBV19
CDR3: CASSSRGRGYGYTF
DNA: TGTGCCAGTAGTTCCAGGGGGCGCGGCTATGGCTACACCTTC

D: TRBD1
J: TRBJ1-2
size: once
V: TRBV4-1
CDR3: CASSPGDRGTYGYTF
DNA: TGCGCCAGCAGCCCTGGGGACAGGGGGACCTATGGCTACACCTTC

D: TRBD2
J: TRBJ2-1
size: -
V: TRBV29-1
CDR3: CSARLAGERNEQFF
DNA: TGCAGCGCACGACTAGCGGGAGAGAGGAATGAGCAGTTCTTC

D: -
J: TRBJ1-1
size: -
V: TRBV19
CDR3: CASSIGLVWGDSNTEAFF
DNA: TGTGCCAGTAGTATAGGGTTAGTGTGGGGCGATTCGAACACTGAAGCTTTCTTT

D: TRBD1
J: TRBJ2-2
size: -
V: TRBV7-2
CDR3: CASSLVLGQGGTGELFF
DNA: TGTGCCAGCAGCTTAGTTCTGGGACAGGGAGGCACCGGGGAGCTGTTTTTT

D: -
J: TRBJ2-7
size: -
V: TRBV27
CDR3: CASSLRENGGEQYF
DNA: TGTGCCAGCAGCCTCCGGGAAAACGGAGGGGAGCAGTACTTC

D: TRBD1
J: TRBJ1-6
size: -
V: TRBV2
CDR3: CASSRQGVNSPLHF
DNA: TGTGCCAGCAGTCGACAGGGAGTAAATTCACCCCTCCACTTT

D: -
J: TRBJ2-5
size: -
V: TRBV7-2
CDR3: CASSLGVGRGETQYF
DNA: TGTGCCAGCAGCTTAGGAGTCGGCCGGGGGGAGACCCAGTACTTC

D: TRBD1
J: TRBJ2-7
size: few
V: TRBV19
CDR3: CASSPGFLGQGAYEQYF
DNA: TGTGCCAGTAGTCCGGGCTTCCTCGGACAGGGAGCCTACGAGCAGTACTTC

D: -
J: TRBJ2-3
size: -
V: TRBV6-5
CDR3: CASSRRFGATQYF
DNA: TGTGCCAGCAGCCGACGATTTGGGGCTACGCAGTATTTT

D: -
J: TRBJ2-3
size: -
V: TRBV5-8
CDR3: CASSLAAAPSQYF
DNA: TGTGCCAGCAGCTTGGCGGCGGCTCCGTCGCAGTATTTT

D: TRBD2
J: TRBJ2-7
size: -
V: TRBV5-4
CDR3: CASSLGLAGQYEQYF
DNA: TGTGCCAGCAGCCTCGGACTAGCGGGACAGTACGAGCAGTACTTC

D: TRBD1
J: TRBJ1-5
size: -
V: TRBV19
CDR3: CASSALDRGYNQPQHF
DNA: TGTGCCAGTAGTGCTCTGGACAGGGGATACAATCAGCCCCAGCATTTT

D: -
J: TRBJ1-2
size: -
V: TRBV18
CDR3: CASSKEDGGSNYGYTF
DNA: TGTGCCAGCTCAAAAGAGGACGGAGGATCTAACTATGGCTACACCTTC

D: TRBD2
J: TRBJ2-1
size: -
V: TRBV24-1
CDR3: CATSDSPGTSRYNEQFF
DNA: TGTGCCACCAGTGATTCCCCCGGGACTAGCCGCTACAATGAGCAGTTCTTC

D: -
J: TRBJ2-1
size: -
V: TRBV7-2
CDR3: CASNRGTVGNEQFF
DNA: TGTGCCAGCAATCGGGGGACGGTGGGGAATGAGCAGTTCTTC

D: -
J: TRBJ2-1
size: -
V: TRBV19
CDR3: CASSHIRTRGGEQFF
DNA: TGTGCCAGTAGCCACATTCGGACAAGGGGTGGTGAGCAGTTCTTC

D: -
J: TRBJ1-6
size: -
V: TRBV19
CDR3: CASSIVTDNSPLHF
DNA: TGTGCCAGTAGTATAGTGACAGACAATTCACCCCTCCACTTT

D: -
J: TRBJ2-7
size: -
V: TRBV27
CDR3: CASSWAGESYEQYF
DNA: TGTGCCAGCAGTTGGGCTGGGGAGTCCTACGAGCAGTACTTC